The 27 T cell receptor beta chains presented below share a single source sample, sequenced in a study of read filtering for tumor transcriptome and immune sequencing. Molecular barcoded adaptors covering alpha/delta and beta/gamma chains were used on about 390 ng RNA. MiXCR was run by TCRdb on the reads, yielding one entry per CDR3 protein. The data hold about 86,000 distinct CDR3 sequences, with 9% to 15% observed a single time. The sequenced material came from a population of CD138-negative cells sorted from bone marrow. Every receptor here comes from a donor aged 40 or older with multiple myeloma.

This clonotype has a handful of counts. One base away lies a much larger clone, so this may be a sequencing read error. The V call is TRBV12-3 or TRBV12-4, the J call TRBJ1-6; D unclear. CDR3 length equals 14 residues. Trimming took off 4 bases at V and 10 bases at J, with 14 bases between the two ends. CDR3 sequence: CASSSLAHRSPLHF. The CDR3 DNA is TGTGCCAGCAGTTCTCTCGCTCACCGCTCACCCCTCCACTTT.

This clonotype occurred once. The J gene is TRBJ1-5, the V gene TRBV2; D uncertain. Germline CDR1 SNHLY, CDR2 FYNNEI. The CDR3 extends over 12 amino acids. The ends were cut back, 3 bases at V and 3 bases at J, with 3 bases in the middle. CDR3 in amino acids: CASSDTNQPQHF. The CDR3 DNA reads as TGTGCCAGCAGTGACACCAATCAGCCCCAGCATTTT.

This chain links TRBV5-1 with TRBJ1-1, with unresolved D. The CDR3 extends over 15 amino acids. V dropped 1 base and J dropped 4 bases, with 14 bases sitting between them. The V gene's germline CDR1 is SGHRS and CDR2 YFSETQ. The DNA of the CDR3 is TGCGCCAGCAGCTTGTTTACGGCTTTGGGCACTGAAGCTTTCTTT. Translated, it gives CASSLFTALGTEAFF.

This clonotype has at least ten counts. The gene calls are TRBV4-2 and TRBJ2-5; 12 bases map to TRBD2. Trimming took 0 bases from V and 5 from J; bases not matched to a gene: 10. CDR3 length equals 18 residues. Per the germline V gene, CDR1 is LGHNA and CDR2 is YNFKEQ. CDR3: CASSQERSGLAGAETQYF. The CDR3 nucleotides are TGTGCCAGCAGCCAAGAACGTTCGGGACTAGCGGGCGCGGAGACCCAGTACTTC.

The chain uses TRBV5-1 and TRBJ2-5, with D maybe TRBD2 (5 bases). CDR3 length: 14 amino acids. Germline V gene data show CDR1 as SGHRS and CDR2 as YFSETQ. The germline V and J ends were trimmed by 8 bases and 1 base, with 15 bases remaining between them. The CDR3 protein is CASSLTGFQETQYF. CDR3 coding DNA: TGCGCCAGTAGTTTGACGGGATTCCAAGAGACCCAGTACTTC.

V is TRBV4-1 and J is TRBJ1-3, with D unresolved. V lost 1 base and J lost 0, with 7 bases in between. Germline lookup yields CDR1 MGHRA and CDR2 YSYEKL. This CDR3 region has 15 residues. In nucleotides, the CDR3 is TGCGCCAGCAGCCAAGGGGAATACTCTGGAAACACCATATATTTT. Translated, it gives CASSQGEYSGNTIYF.

This clonotype was detected many times. As DNA, the CDR3 is TGTGCCAGCAGCTTAAGGACGGGCGATTCGTACAATGAGCAGTTCTTC. Protein: CASSLRTGDSYNEQFF. V usage is TRBV7-9 and J usage is TRBJ2-1; unclear D gene. CDR3 length: 16 residues. CDR1 and CDR2 from the germline V gene are SEHNR and FQNEAQ (reference sequence). V was clipped by 2 bases and J by 4 bases, with 15 bases between them. The full variable domain, rest sourced from reference TRBV7-9 and TRBJ2-1, is DTGVSQNPRHKITKRGQNVTFRCDPISEHNRLYWYRQTLGQGPEFLTYFQNEAQLEKSRLLSDRFSAERPKGSFSTLEIQRTEQGDSAMYLCASSLRTGDSYNEQFFGPGTRLTVL.

This clonotype was recorded at least ten times. The gene calls are TRBV7-2 and TRBJ1-5, with 7 positions matching TRBD1. The V and J ends lost 5 bases and 6 bases, in that order; junction bases with no gene match: 7. Germline CDR1 reads SGHTA; CDR2 reads FQGNSA. The CDR3 sequence is 14 residues long. DNA for the CDR3: TGTGCCAGCAGCCTCCGACAGGGCGGTCAGCCCCAGCATTTT. Its protein is CASSLRQGGQPQHF. Full variable domain (outside the CDR3, taken from reference TRBV7-2 and TRBJ1-5): GAGVSQSPSNKVTEKGKDVELRCDPISGHTALYWYRQSLGQGLEFLIYFQGNSAPDKSGLPSDRFSAERTGGSVSTLTIQRTQQEDSAVYLCASSLRQGGQPQHFGDGTRLSIL.

The CDR3 here is CASSELDPGVEPQHF. In nucleotides, the CDR3 is TGTGCCAGCAGTGAACTCGACCCGGGTGTGGAGCCCCAGCATTTT. The chain employs TRBV2 and TRBJ1-5; D not certain. Germline V gene data show CDR1 as SNHLY and CDR2 as FYNNEI. Trimming took off 2 bases at V and 8 bases at J, with 16 bases between the two ends. CDR3 length equals 15 residues.

The chain carries TRBV28 and TRBJ2-2; TRBD1 is a possible D gene (5 bases). This CDR3 region has 13 residues. V was clipped by 7 bases and J by 7 bases, with 13 bases between them. Germline-derived CDR1 and CDR2 are MDHEN and SYDVKM. CDR3 sequence (DNA): TGTGCCAGCATACTCCAGGGCGGCGGGGAGCTGTTTTTT. It codes for CASILQGGGELFF. The complete variable domain, with remaining parts taken from reference TRBV28 and TRBJ2-2, reads DVKVTQSSRYLVKRTGEKVFLECVQDMDHENMFWYRQDPGLGLRLIYFSYDVKMKEKGDIPEGYSVSREKKERFSLILESASTNQTSMYLCASILQGGGELFFGEGSRLTVL.

This clonotype was detected ten times or more. The chain joins TRBV4-2 to TRBJ2-7; D is undetermined. The V end was cut by 1 base, the J end by 3 bases, with 13 bases between. Looked up from germline, CDR1 is LGHNA and CDR2 is YNFKEQ. CDR3 size: 15 residues. CDR3 nucleotides: TGTGCCAGCAGCCAAGGACAACATCTGGACTACGAGCAGTACTTC. Translation gives CASSQGQHLDYEQYF.

This clonotype was counted ten times or more. The rearrangement uses TRBV15 and TRBJ2-1, with 8 positions matching TRBD2. Germline V gene data show CDR1 as LNHNV and CDR2 as YYDKDF (reference sequence). Trimming removed 3 bases from V and 8 bases from J; junction bases left unmatched: 3. The CDR3 loop spans 13 amino acids. The CDR3 sequence is CATSSWTSHEQFF. CDR3 in DNA: TGTGCCACCAGCAGCTGGACTAGCCATGAGCAGTTCTTC.

For this clonotype: At one end, the junction sequence differs from germline, possibly due to a read error. The rearrangement joins TRBV3-1 to TRBJ2-4; the D is unclear. The germline V gene encodes CDR1 LGHDT and CDR2 YNNKEL (reference sequence). The CDR3 has 15 amino acids. CDR3 region: CGSSQDTAVKNIQYF. For the CDR3, the DNA is TGTGGCAGCAGCCAAGATACCGCAGTGAAAAACATTCAGTACTTC.

This clonotype was found many times. An end of the junction does not agree with germline; a read error may underlie this. V usage is TRBV20-1 and J usage is TRBJ2-1; TRBD2 matches at 7 bases. Germline V CDR1 and CDR2: DFQATT, SNEGSKA (reference sequence). CDR3 length: 15 residues. CDR3 coding DNA: TGCAGTGCCAGAGTTTCGGGACTATCCTACAATGAGCAGTTCTTC. This codes for CSARVSGLSYNEQFF.

About this clonotype itself: With a much larger clone just one base away, this may be a read error. This chain's CDR3 is CSAPPRRRPTEASF. CDR3 nucleotide sequence: TGCAGTGCCCCACCCCGGAGAAGACCCACTGAAGCTTCCTTT. This rearrangement joins TRBV20-1 to TRBJ1-1, with D hard to call. CDR1 is DFQATT and CDR2 is SNEGSKA in the germline V gene (reference sequence). The CDR3 spans 14 residues.

This clonotype was counted at least ten times. The chain couples TRBV20-1 to TRBJ2-5, with 11 bases aligning to TRBD1. In germline, CDR1 is DFQATT, CDR2 SNEGSKA (reference sequence). The CDR3 length is 16 residues. V trimming: 6 bases; J trimming: 5 bases; junction bases outside the gene matches: 14. DNA for the CDR3: TGCAGTGCGACCGGACAGGGGGCCGAATCTTGGGAGACCCAGTACTTC. Translated: CSATGQGAESWETQYF.

In this sample, this clonotype turned up many times. This rearrangement joins TRBV7-8 to TRBJ1-1; no reliable D call. The CDR3 runs 12 residues. Trimming shortened V by 1 base and J by 6 bases, and 6 bases separated the two germline ends. CDR1 SGHVS and CDR2 FQNEAQ come from the germline V gene. This chain's CDR3 is CASSLDSAEAFF. In DNA form, the CDR3 reads TGTGCCAGCAGCTTAGATTCAGCTGAAGCTTTCTTT.

This clonotype was detected many times. This rearrangement joins TRBV28 to TRBJ1-2; TRBD1 aligns across 8 bases. Germline V CDR1 and CDR2: MDHEN, SYDVKM. The CDR3 has 12 residues. After removal of 8 bases from V and 6 bases from J, the junction contained 5 bases not matched to a gene. The CDR3 sequence is CASRQGLHGYTF. CDR3 DNA: TGTGCCAGCCGACAGGGGCTCCATGGCTACACCTTC.

Regarding this clonotype: This may be a read error, as it is one base from a much larger clone. The chain carries TRBV6-2 or TRBV6-3 and TRBJ2-2, with 9 bases identical to TRBD2. The junction had 15 bases not matched to a gene; V was cut back by 7 bases and J by 6 bases. The CDR3 runs 17 residues. CDR1 and CDR2 from the germline V gene are MNHEY and SVGEGT. CDR3 DNA sequence: TGTGCCAGCATTCGGAGGCAAGCGGGAGGATCCGCCGGGGAGCTGTTTTTT. Residues: CASIRRQAGGSAGELFF.

In its sample, this clonotype was seen many times. The chain combines TRBV19 with TRBJ2-1; D is ambiguous. This CDR3 has 11 amino acids. Deletions cut 7 bases from V and 6 bases from J, with 7 bases between. Germline CDR1 and CDR2: LNHDA and SQIVND (reference sequence). CDR3 bases: TGTGCCAGTATGCTAGTCAATGAGCAGTTCTTC. Protein product: CASMLVNEQFF.

This clonotype came up a few times. This sequence joins TRBV5-1 and TRBJ2-6; D uncertain. With 1 base removed from V and 2 bases from J, the gap between germline ends came to 7 bases. Germline CDR1 reads SGHRS; CDR2 reads YFSETQ. The CDR3 length is 15 residues. CDR3 in amino acids: CASSLLSTGANVLTF. CDR3 bases: TGCGCCAGCAGCTTGCTTAGTACTGGGGCCAACGTCCTGACTTTC.

The table lists this clonotype with many counts. The rearrangement links TRBV20-1 to TRBJ1-6; 12 bases are shared with TRBD1. Germline-derived CDR1 and CDR2 are DFQATT and SNEGSKA (reference sequence). The CDR3 is made up of 14 amino acids. With V trimmed by 5 bases and J by 9 bases, 5 bases remained unmatched. The CDR3 here is CSADPGQGASPLHF. CDR3 DNA sequence: TGCAGTGCTGACCCGGGACAGGGGGCTTCACCCCTCCACTTT.

This clonotype was seen a few times. This rearrangement joins TRBV19 to TRBJ2-2; D is ambiguous. The germline gives CDR1 LNHDA, CDR2 SQIVND (reference sequence). CDR3 length: 14 amino acids. V was pared by 6 bases and J by 2 bases, with 10 bases between. This CDR3 reads CASRRTDNTGELFF. The CDR3 nucleotides read TGTGCCAGTAGGAGGACGGACAACACCGGGGAGCTGTTTTTT.

The chain carries TRBV20-1 and TRBJ2-7, with unresolved D. The CDR3 is 13 amino acids. The germline V gene encodes CDR1 DFQATT and CDR2 SNEGSKA (reference sequence). V dropped 3 bases and J dropped 4 bases, with 13 bases sitting between them. DNA for the CDR3: TGCAGTGCTAGTTCACTTAGGCGATACGAGCAGTACTTC. Protein product: CSASSLRRYEQYF.

This rearrangement joins TRBV29-1 to TRBJ1-2, with 7 bases aligning to TRBD1. V gave up 7 bases and J gave up 0 bases; unmatched junction bases: 2. The CDR3 is 12 residues long. Per the germline V gene, CDR1 is SQVTM and CDR2 is ANQGSEA. The DNA of the CDR3 is TGCAGCGCCGACAGGGCTAACTATGGCTACACCTTC. Its protein is CSADRANYGYTF.

This clonotype was seen many times. V gene TRBV7-9 combines with J gene TRBJ1-1; 7 nucleotides agree with TRBD1. The CDR3 sequence is 12 residues long. The ends lost 5 bases at V and 6 bases at J; junction bases unmatched: 3. CDR1 SEHNR and CDR2 FQNEAQ come from the germline V gene (reference sequence). CDR3 sequence (DNA): TGTGCCAGCAGCCCGCAGGGGGCTGAAGCTTTCTTT. Translated: CASSPQGAEAFF.

This clonotype has at least ten counts. The chain is built from TRBV3-1 and TRBJ2-6; D gene ambiguous. The CDR3 is made up of 13 amino acids. Trimming removed 1 base from V and 3 bases from J, with 1 base in between. Germline-derived CDR1 and CDR2 are LGHDT and YNNKEL (reference sequence). As DNA, the CDR3 is TGTGCCAGCAGCCAAGGTGGGGCCAACGTCCTGACTTTC. It specifies CASSQGGANVLTF.